This TCR beta chain was profiled in a study of CD8 T cells in Susac syndrome. Per the germline V gene, CDR1 is DFQATT and CDR2 is SNEGSKA (reference sequence). Trimming removed 0 bases at V and 13 bases at J, with 18 bases between. The CDR3 is made up of 14 amino acids. The CD8+ and CD4+ T cells were negatively isolated, with the TEMRA cells enriched by FACS. After extraction with the RNeasy kit, roughly 0.45 to 1 ug of the RNA was reverse transcribed using random hexamers. TCRdb reprocessed the immunoSEQ multiplex PCR reads via MiXCR and lists one record per CDR3 protein. The sample has about 120,000 distinct CDR3 sequences, 85% to 95% seen once.

Input material: CD4+ T cells from PBMCs. This clonotype was sampled from a human donor with multiple sclerosis. V usage is TRBV20-1 and J usage is TRBJ2-2; tentative D call: TRBD1 (6 bases). CDR3 coding DNA: TGCAGTGCTAGAGATAGGGACACTTCCCTAGGGCTGTTTTTT. Its protein product is CSARDRDTSLGLFF.